A single sample is the source of the 26 T cell receptor beta chains below, sequenced in a study of chronic HIV infection and antiretroviral therapy. TCRdb re-called the 5' RACE reads through MiXCR, storing one row per CDR3 protein. The repertoire has about 38,000 distinct CDR3 sequences, about 8.1% of them found once; the top ten carry 2.5% to 3.5%. Source material: peripheral blood. These receptors were taken from an adult who had HIV and had not received antiretroviral therapy, or was an uninfected healthy control (not recorded which).

This clonotype was recorded a few times. This chain uses TRBV6-2 or TRBV6-3 with TRBJ2-7, with TRBD2 identical over 10 bases. CDR1 MNHEY and CDR2 SVGEGT come from the germline V gene. With 2 bases clipped from V and 3 bases from J, the junction kept 4 bases outside the gene matches. This CDR3 contains 15 residues. The CDR3 coding sequence is TGTGCCAGCAGTTACGATCCTAGCGGGGGCTACGAGCAGTACTTC. Amino acid sequence: CASSYDPSGGYEQYF.

This clonotype was seen only a few times. The rearrangement joins TRBV15 to TRBJ1-3, with TRBD1 as a possible D gene (5 bases). V was trimmed by 0 bases and J by 0 bases, leaving 12 bases between them. CDR1 LNHNV and CDR2 YYDKDF come from the germline V gene (reference sequence). The CDR3 is made up of 17 amino acids. The CDR3 spells CATSRERDDSSGNTIYF. The CDR3 coding sequence is TGTGCCACCAGCAGAGAGCGGGACGATTCCTCTGGAAACACCATATATTTT.

This clonotype was seen at least ten times. The chain is built from TRBV12-3 or TRBV12-4 and TRBJ1-1; no clear D. Between the trimmed V and J ends, which lost 3 bases and 2 bases, there was a span of 10 bases. This CDR3 comprises 14 residues. CDR3 nucleotides: TGTGCCAGCAGTTTTGGCCGGGGAAACACTGAAGCTTTCTTT. Amino acids: CASSFGRGNTEAFF.

The V call is TRBV5-6, the J call TRBJ1-2; D ambiguous. The CDR3 extends over 14 amino acids. Trimming cost V 0 bases and J 0 bases, with 6 bases left between them. Germline CDR1 SGHDT, CDR2 YYEEEE. The chain's CDR3 is CASSLAVTNYGYTF. DNA for the CDR3: TGTGCCAGCAGCTTGGCCGTGACTAACTATGGCTACACCTTC.

This clonotype was seen more than once but under ten times. The V gene is TRBV5-1, the J gene TRBJ2-1, with 8 bases matching TRBD2. This CDR3 is 15 amino acids long. Unmatched junction bases numbered 8, after V lost 2 bases and J lost 7 bases. In germline, CDR1 is SGHRS, CDR2 YFSETQ. The CDR3 coding sequence is TGCGCCAGCAGCTTACTTCCGGGACTAGTGAATGAGCAGTTCTTC. Translating it yields CASSLLPGLVNEQFF.

This clonotype has more than one count but fewer than ten. CDR3 sequence: CASRIPFGSGNGELFF. CDR3 sequence (DNA): TGTGCCAGTAGGATCCCCTTCGGGAGCGGGAACGGGGAGCTGTTTTTT. The rearrangement uses TRBV19 and TRBJ2-2, with 7 bases fitting TRBD2. In germline, CDR1 is LNHDA, CDR2 SQIVND (reference sequence). V shed 6 bases, J shed 7 bases, and the junction held 14 bases outside the gene matches. This CDR3 comprises 16 residues.

This clonotype was counted ten times or more. V gene TRBV20-1 combines with J gene TRBJ2-7; tentatively, D is TRBD2 (5 bases). The CDR3 runs 13 residues. Trimming removed 3 bases at V and 4 bases at J, with 13 bases between. The germline gives CDR1 DFQATT, CDR2 SNEGSKA (reference sequence). CDR3 sequence: CSARKRVRYEQYF. As DNA, the CDR3 is TGCAGTGCTAGGAAGAGGGTCCGGTACGAGCAGTACTTC.

This clonotype was counted at least ten times. CDR3 bases: TGTGCCAGCAGTTCCCTAGGACGGGACAGCTATGGCTACACCTTC. Encoded protein: CASSSLGRDSYGYTF. The chain couples TRBV28 to TRBJ1-2, with TRBD1 matching 7 bases. CDR1 and CDR2 from the germline V gene are MDHEN and SYDVKM. Losses at the gene ends were 4 bases for V and 4 bases for J; bases not matched to a gene: 9. The length of the CDR3 is 15 residues.

This clonotype has a count of ten or more. The rearrangement joins TRBV6-1 to TRBJ2-7, with D maybe TRBD2 (5 bases). This CDR3 region has 15 residues. V was shortened by 2 bases and J by 4 bases, with 15 bases between the two germline ends. Germline-derived CDR1 and CDR2 are MNHNS and SASEGT. The chain's CDR3 is CASSEIGGPGYEQYF. CDR3 bases: TGTGCCAGCAGTGAAATCGGTGGGCCGGGGTACGAGCAGTACTTC.

The chain couples TRBV2 to TRBJ1-1; D ambiguous. There are 17 residues in the CDR3. The germline V gene encodes CDR1 SNHLY and CDR2 FYNNEI. The ends were cut back, 8 bases at V and 5 bases at J, with 27 bases in the middle. The CDR3 reads CASLLEGSALSVTEAFF. CDR3 DNA sequence: TGTGCCAGCTTATTGGAGGGTAGCGCTTTATCGGTTACTGAAGCTTTCTTT.

This chain's CDR3 is CSVVGASGETQYF. In DNA form, the CDR3 reads TGCAGCGTTGTTGGGGCTTCGGGAGAGACCCAGTACTTC. The rearrangement joins TRBV29-1 to TRBJ2-5, with D tentatively TRBD1 (5 bases). CDR3 length: 13 residues. The germline V gene has CDR1 SQVTM and CDR2 ANQGSEA. With 4 bases removed from V and 4 bases from J, the gap between germline ends came to 13 bases.

The chain carries TRBV28 and TRBJ1-5; perhaps TRBD1 as D (5 bases). CDR1 and CDR2 from the germline V gene are MDHEN and SYDVKM. Trimming stripped 5 bases from V and 4 bases from J, with 18 bases between. CDR3 length equals 16 residues. The CDR3 protein is CASSTSQGVRNQPQHF. CDR3 DNA sequence: TGTGCCAGCAGTACATCTCAGGGAGTAAGGAATCAGCCCCAGCATTTT.

This clonotype turned up a few times. The chain has TRBV20-1 and TRBJ2-7; D possibly matches TRBD1 or TRBD2 (5 bases each). The CDR3 runs 15 residues. The V gene lost 2 bases and the J gene lost 6 bases, with 20 bases spanning the gap. The germline CDR1 and CDR2 sequences are DFQATT and SNEGSKA (reference sequence). CDR3 DNA: TGCAGTGCTAGAAACTATAGGGACGGTAAATGCGAGCAGTACTTC. Residues: CSARNYRDGKCEQYF.

This clonotype was counted between two and nine times. J is TRBJ2-7 and V is TRBV19, with 12 bases lining up with TRBD1. The V gene end was trimmed by 5 bases and the J gene end by 3 bases; junction bases not matched to a gene: 5. The CDR3 length is 15 residues. Germline V lookup: CDR1 LNHDA, CDR2 SQIVND (reference sequence). For the CDR3, the DNA is TGTGCCAGTAGTCCCGGGACAGGGGGCGTCTACGAGCAGTACTTC. Translating gives CASSPGTGGVYEQYF.

This clonotype was observed a few times. The V call is TRBV5-1, the J call TRBJ2-1; D may be TRBD1 (6 bases). The CDR3 length is 14 residues. Per the germline V gene, CDR1 is SGHRS and CDR2 is YFSETQ. V lost 0 bases and J 5 bases, leaving 9 bases between the germline ends. This chain's CDR3 is CASSLGGRDNEQFF. The CDR3 DNA follows: TGCGCCAGCAGCTTGGGGGGGCGGGACAATGAGCAGTTCTTC.

Ten or more counts support this clonotype. This rearrangement joins TRBV11-2 to TRBJ2-7, with 8 bases matching TRBD2. Germline V gene data show CDR1 as SGHAT and CDR2 as FQNNGV. With V trimmed by 4 bases and J by 2 bases, 16 bases remained unmatched. The CDR3 is 18 amino acids. The CDR3 loop reads CASSSSLWAGTRAYEQYF. Written as DNA, the CDR3 is TGTGCCAGCAGCTCCTCCTTATGGGCCGGGACTAGGGCCTACGAGCAGTACTTC.

The table lists this clonotype with many counts. The chain carries TRBV27 and TRBJ2-2; a weak D match, TRBD1 (6 bases). Trimming pared 10 bases from V and 4 bases from J, leaving 16 bases between. The CDR3 spans 14 residues. Germline-derived CDR1 and CDR2 are MNHEY and SMNVEV (reference sequence). The CDR3 spells CATRDKRPTGELFF. The DNA of the CDR3 is TGTGCCACCAGGGACAAACGGCCCACCGGGGAGCTGTTTTTT.

This clonotype was seen more than once but under ten times. The chain links TRBV4-1 to TRBJ2-1, with 9 bases aligning to TRBD1. Per the germline V gene, CDR1 is MGHRA and CDR2 is YSYEKL. CDR3 length: 14 residues. V lost 6 bases, J lost 4 bases, and 4 bases stayed unmatched. In DNA, the CDR3 is TGCGCCAGCAGTCCTGGGACAGGGTACAATGAGCAGTTCTTC. Its protein is CASSPGTGYNEQFF.

The sample holds many counts of this clonotype. The rearrangement joins TRBV5-5 to TRBJ2-3; either TRBD1 or TRBD2 may supply D (5 bases each). V lost 4 bases and J lost 6, with 18 bases in between. CDR1 is SGHKS and CDR2 is YYEKEE in the germline V gene (reference sequence). CDR3 length equals 15 residues. DNA of the CDR3: TGTGCCAGCAGCGTCGGGACGGCCCCTTTGGATACGCAGTATTTT. Protein: CASSVGTAPLDTQYF.

A word on this clonotype: One end of the junction is discordant with germline, which a read error may explain. The rearrangement joins TRBV11-2 to TRBJ1-1; 8 nucleotides match TRBD1. From germline, CDR1 is SGHAT and CDR2 FQNNGV. The CDR3 spans 15 residues. The CDR3 nucleotides are TGTGCCAGCAGCCCCCGACAGGGGTTGGACACTGAAACTTTCTTT. Translating it yields CASSPRQGLDTETFF.

This clonotype was picked up many times. CDR3 nucleotides: TGCGCCAGCAGCCAAGATGGGCACCCGAGCACAGATACGCAGTATTTT. Encoded protein: CASSQDGHPSTDTQYF. The chain is built from TRBV4-3 and TRBJ2-3, with D unresolved. Germline CDR1 reads LGHNA; CDR2 reads YSLEER. The V end lost 0 bases, the J end lost 0 bases, and 10 bases lay between the germline ends. The CDR3 covers 16 residues.

This chain links TRBV7-3 with TRBJ1-1; TRBD1 is a possible D gene (6 bases). CDR3 size: 14 residues. Germline values: CDR1 SGHTA, CDR2 FQGTGA. Trimming stripped 3 bases from V and 5 bases from J, with 13 bases between. The CDR3: CASSFGGGETEAFF. CDR3 bases: TGTGCCAGCAGCTTTGGGGGCGGGGAGACTGAAGCTTTCTTT.

This sequence joins TRBV24-1 and TRBJ2-3; D is perhaps TRBD2 (6 bases). Germline V gives CDR1 KGHDR, CDR2 SFDVKD. V lost 4 bases, J lost 1 base, and 11 bases lay in between. This CDR3 region has 15 residues. CDR3 in amino acids: CATSDGSDGTDTQYF. The DNA of the CDR3 is TGTGCCACCAGTGACGGGAGTGATGGCACAGATACGCAGTATTTT.

This clonotype was seen more than once but under ten times. This chain joins TRBV28 and TRBJ2-1, with unresolved D. Between the trimmed V and J ends, which lost 3 bases and 8 bases, there was a span of 8 bases. The CDR3 loop spans 12 amino acids. Germline values: CDR1 MDHEN, CDR2 SYDVKM. The CDR3 is CASSFFPYEQFF. DNA for the CDR3: TGTGCCAGCAGTTTTTTTCCGTATGAGCAGTTCTTC.

This clonotype was recorded at least ten times. DNA for the CDR3: TGTGCCAGCAGCCTGGGACTAGCGGGAGTCGAGCAGTACTTC. As protein: CASSLGLAGVEQYF. The chain combines TRBV7-9 with TRBJ2-7; 14 bases map to TRBD2. Germline trimming cut 5 bases from V and 6 bases from J; bases unmatched to any gene: 3. Germline V gene lookup returns CDR1 SEHNR and CDR2 FQNEAQ (reference sequence). The CDR3 length is 14 residues.

This clonotype was detected a few times. The V gene is TRBV4-2, the J gene TRBJ1-4; D ambiguous. The germline V and J ends were trimmed by 0 bases and 5 bases, with 10 bases remaining between them. CDR3 size: 15 residues. CDR1 LGHNA and CDR2 YNFKEQ come from the germline V gene. The CDR3 DNA reads TGTGCCAGCAGCCAAGAGAGTCAGAAGAATGAAAAACTGTTTTTT. Residues: CASSQESQKNEKLFF.